This T cell receptor beta chain was recorded in a study of blood T cell repertoires in COVID-19. Study overall: PBMCs, B-cell-depleted T cells, or T cells were the source of the cDNA or gDNA that made up the material.

The CDR3 extends over 18 amino acids. Germline trimming cut 5 bases from V and 2 bases from J; bases unmatched to any gene: 13. Germline-derived CDR1 and CDR2 are MNHNY and SVGAGI (reference sequence). The assay was immunoSEQ multiplex PCR, and TCRdb's table has in-frame clones only and misses some. The sample consists of fewer than 150,000 clones, just over 75% of them appearing once. Input material: peripheral blood. The source is a human donor in a cohort sampled during active COVID-19. The chain couples TRBV6-6 to TRBJ2-3; 10 bases match TRBD2. In DNA, the CDR3 is TGTGCCAGCAGTCATAGCGGGGGGCGTAGTACACCCACAGATACGCAGTATTTT. Translation: CASSHSGGRSTPTDTQYF.